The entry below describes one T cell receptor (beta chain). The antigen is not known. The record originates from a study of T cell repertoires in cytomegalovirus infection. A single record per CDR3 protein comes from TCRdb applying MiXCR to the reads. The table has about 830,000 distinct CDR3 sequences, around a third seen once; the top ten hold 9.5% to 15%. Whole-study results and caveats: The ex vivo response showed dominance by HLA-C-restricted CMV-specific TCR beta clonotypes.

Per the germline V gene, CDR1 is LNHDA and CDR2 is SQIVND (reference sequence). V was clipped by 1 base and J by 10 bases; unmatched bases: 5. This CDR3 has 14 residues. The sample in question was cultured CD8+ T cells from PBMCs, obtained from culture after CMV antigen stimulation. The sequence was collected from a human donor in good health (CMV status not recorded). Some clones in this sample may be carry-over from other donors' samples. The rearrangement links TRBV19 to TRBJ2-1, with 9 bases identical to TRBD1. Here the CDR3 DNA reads TGTGCCAGTAGTATAGGGACAGGGGCGTTAGAGCAGTTCTTC. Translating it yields CASSIGTGALEQFF. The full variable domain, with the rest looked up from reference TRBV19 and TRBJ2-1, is DGGITQSPKYLFRKEGQNVTLSCEQNLNHDAMYWYRQDPGQGLRLIYYSQIVNDFQKGDIAEGYSVSREKKESFPLTVTSAQKNPTAFYLCASSIGTGALEQFFGPGTRLTVL.